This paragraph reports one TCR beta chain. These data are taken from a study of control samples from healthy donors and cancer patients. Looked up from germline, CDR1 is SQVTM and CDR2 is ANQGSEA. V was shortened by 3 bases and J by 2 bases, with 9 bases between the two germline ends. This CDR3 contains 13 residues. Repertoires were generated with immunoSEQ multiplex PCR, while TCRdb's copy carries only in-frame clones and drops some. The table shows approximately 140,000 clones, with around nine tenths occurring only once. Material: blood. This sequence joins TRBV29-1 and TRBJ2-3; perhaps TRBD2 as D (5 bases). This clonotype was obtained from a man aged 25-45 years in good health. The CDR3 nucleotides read TGCAGCGTTGATAGGACTTCCACAGATACGCAGTATTTT. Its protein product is CSVDRTSTDTQYF.